The 6 T cell receptor beta chains below all came from one sample that was sequenced in a study of T-cell reconstitution after alpha-beta-depleted transplantation in children. Construction of the TCRbeta library involved unique molecular identifiers. TCRdb itself ran the PCR reads through MiXCR, one entry per CDR3 protein. The data hold about 370,000 distinct CDR3 sequences, with roughly 22% observed a single time. The sample here was PBMCs from the stem cell graft donor, taken from the stem cell graft. Every receptor here comes from a human donor who donated a stem cell graft to a child with acute myeloid leukemia.

Here the CDR3 reads CASSRAGGRESTDTQYF. The CDR3 coding sequence is TGCGCCAGCAGCCGCGCGGGGGGACGGGAGTCAACAGATACGCAGTATTTT. V usage is TRBV5-1 and J usage is TRBJ2-3; 8 positions match TRBD2. Germline CDR1 is SGHRS and CDR2 is YFSETQ. The CDR3 is 17 amino acids. V trimming: 4 bases; J trimming: 3 bases; junction bases outside the gene matches: 13. Full variable domain (outside the CDR3, taken from reference TRBV5-1 and TRBJ2-3): KAGVTQTPRYLIKTRGQQVTLSCSPISGHRSVSWYQQTPGQGLQFLFEYFSETQRNKGNFPGRFSGRQFSNSRSEMNVSTLELGDSALYLCASSRAGGRESTDTQYFGPGTRLTVL.

This clonotype was observed many times. The rearrangement joins TRBV12-3 or TRBV12-4 to TRBJ1-1; a weak D match, TRBD1 (6 bases). Deletions cut 6 bases from V and 1 base from J, with 15 bases between. CDR3 size: 15 residues. Written as DNA, the CDR3 is TGTGCCAGCAGCGCAGGGGCTCCCAAGAACACTGAAGCTTTCTTT. Amino acids: CASSAGAPKNTEAFF.

The chain has TRBV12-3 or TRBV12-4 and TRBJ2-3; 9 positions agree with TRBD2. The V gene end was trimmed by 9 bases and the J gene end by 0 bases; junction bases not matched to a gene: 4. This CDR3 has 14 amino acids. CDR3 nucleotides: TGTGCCAGTACTAGCGGGCATAGCACAGATACGCAGTATTTT. Encoded protein: CASTSGHSTDTQYF.

J is TRBJ2-7 and V is TRBV11-2; maybe TRBD2 (5 bases). The CDR3 extends over 16 amino acids. Germline CDR1 is SGHAT and CDR2 is FQNNGV. Trimming left V 5 bases short and J 5 bases short, with 22 bases between. The CDR3 sequence is CASSPIGGLVTHEQYF. CDR3 nucleotides: TGTGCCAGCAGCCCGATCGGCGGACTCGTTACCCACGAGCAGTACTTC.

CDR3 amino acids: CASSQERQLNTEAFF. The CDR3 coding sequence is TGTGCCAGCAGCCAAGAAAGGCAGCTGAACACTGAAGCTTTCTTT. V and J are TRBV4-2 and TRBJ1-1; D not certain. V lost 0 bases, J lost 0 bases, and 8 bases lay in between. The CDR3 is made up of 15 amino acids. The V gene's germline CDR1 is LGHNA and CDR2 YNFKEQ.

The sample holds a few counts of this clonotype. The genes are TRBV20-1 and TRBJ1-1, with D tentatively TRBD1 (6 bases). Germline CDR1 is DFQATT and CDR2 is SNEGSKA (reference sequence). The CDR3 has 13 amino acids. Trimming shortened V by 5 bases and J by 1 base, and 11 bases separated the two germline ends. In DNA, the CDR3 is TGCAGTGCTCTACGACAGGCGAACACTGAAGCTTTCTTT. Protein product: CSALRQANTEAFF.